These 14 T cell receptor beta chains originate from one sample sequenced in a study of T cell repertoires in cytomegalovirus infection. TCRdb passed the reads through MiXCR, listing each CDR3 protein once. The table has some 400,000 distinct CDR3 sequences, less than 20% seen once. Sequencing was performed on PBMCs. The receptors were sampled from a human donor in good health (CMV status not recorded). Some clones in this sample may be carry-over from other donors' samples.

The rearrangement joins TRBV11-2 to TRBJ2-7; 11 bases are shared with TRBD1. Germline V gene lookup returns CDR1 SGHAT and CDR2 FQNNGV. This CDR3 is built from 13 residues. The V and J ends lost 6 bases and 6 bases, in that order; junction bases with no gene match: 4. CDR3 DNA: TGTGCCAGCAGGCGGGACAGGGGGTCCGAGCAGTACTTC. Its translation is CASRRDRGSEQYF.

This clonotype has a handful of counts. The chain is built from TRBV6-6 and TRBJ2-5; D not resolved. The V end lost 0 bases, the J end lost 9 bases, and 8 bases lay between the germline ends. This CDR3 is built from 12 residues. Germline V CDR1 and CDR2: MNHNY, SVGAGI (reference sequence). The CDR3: CASSYSEASQYF. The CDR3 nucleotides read TGTGCCAGCAGTTACTCCGAAGCCTCCCAGTACTTC.

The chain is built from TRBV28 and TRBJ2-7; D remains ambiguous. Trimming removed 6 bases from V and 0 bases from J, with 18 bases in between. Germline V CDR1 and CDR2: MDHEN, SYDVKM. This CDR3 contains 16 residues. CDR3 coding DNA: TGTGCCAGCAGCCCGTGGACGGATCTAAGCTCCTACGAGCAGTACTTC. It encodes CASSPWTDLSSYEQYF.

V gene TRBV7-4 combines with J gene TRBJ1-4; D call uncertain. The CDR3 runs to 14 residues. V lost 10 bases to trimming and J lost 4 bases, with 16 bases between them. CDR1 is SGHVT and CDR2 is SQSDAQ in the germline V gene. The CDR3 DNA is TGTGCCATCCACCCCAAACAGATTAATGAAAAACTGTTTTTT. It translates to CAIHPKQINEKLFF. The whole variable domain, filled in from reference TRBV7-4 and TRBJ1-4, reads GAGVSQSPRYKVAKRGRDVALRCDSISGHVTLYWYRQTLGQGSEVLTYSQSDAQRDKSGRPSGRFSAERPERSVSTLKIQRTEQGDSAVYLCAIHPKQINEKLFFGSGTQLSVL.

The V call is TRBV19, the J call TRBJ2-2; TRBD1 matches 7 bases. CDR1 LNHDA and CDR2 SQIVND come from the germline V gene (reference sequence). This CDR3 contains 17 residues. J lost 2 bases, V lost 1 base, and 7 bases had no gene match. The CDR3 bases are TGTGCCAGTAGTATAGGGAGACAGGGCGGAAACACCGGGGAGCTGTTTTTT. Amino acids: CASSIGRQGGNTGELFF.

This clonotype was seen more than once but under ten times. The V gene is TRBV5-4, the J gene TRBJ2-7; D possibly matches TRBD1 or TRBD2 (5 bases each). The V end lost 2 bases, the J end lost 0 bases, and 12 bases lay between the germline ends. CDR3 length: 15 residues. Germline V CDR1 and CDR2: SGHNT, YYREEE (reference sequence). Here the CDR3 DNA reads TGTGCCAGCAGCTTCTGGGGACCGAACTCCTACGAGCAGTACTTC. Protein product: CASSFWGPNSYEQYF.

DNA for the CDR3: TGTGCCAGCAGTTACTTCTCTTCGAGGACAGGGCAAGAGACCCAGTACTTC. Its protein product is CASSYFSSRTGQETQYF. The chain has TRBV6-6 and TRBJ2-5; 8 nucleotides agree with TRBD1. Germline CDR1 MNHNY, CDR2 SVGAGI (reference sequence). The CDR3 runs 17 residues. J was trimmed by 2 bases and V by 1 base; bases with no gene match: 9.

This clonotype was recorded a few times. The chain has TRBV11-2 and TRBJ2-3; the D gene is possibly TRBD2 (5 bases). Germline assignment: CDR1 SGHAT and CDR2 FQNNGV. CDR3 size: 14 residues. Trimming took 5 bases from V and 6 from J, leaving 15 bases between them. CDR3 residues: CASSRGMNRDTQYF. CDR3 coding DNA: TGTGCCAGCAGCCGAGGGATGAATCGGGATACGCAGTATTTT.

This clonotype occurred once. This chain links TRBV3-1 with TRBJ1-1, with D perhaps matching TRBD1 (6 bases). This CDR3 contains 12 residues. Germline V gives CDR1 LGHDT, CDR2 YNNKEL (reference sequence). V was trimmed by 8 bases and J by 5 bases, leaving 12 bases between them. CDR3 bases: TGTGCCAGCTCCGGGGGGCAAACTGAAGCTTTCTTT. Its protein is CASSGGQTEAFF.

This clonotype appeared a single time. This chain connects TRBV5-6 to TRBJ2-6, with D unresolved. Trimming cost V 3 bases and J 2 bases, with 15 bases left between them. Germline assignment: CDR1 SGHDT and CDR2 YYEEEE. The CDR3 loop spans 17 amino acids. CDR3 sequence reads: CASSSYAYSTGANVLTF. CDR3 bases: TGTGCCAGCAGCTCGTACGCCTACAGCACTGGGGCCAACGTCCTGACTTTC.

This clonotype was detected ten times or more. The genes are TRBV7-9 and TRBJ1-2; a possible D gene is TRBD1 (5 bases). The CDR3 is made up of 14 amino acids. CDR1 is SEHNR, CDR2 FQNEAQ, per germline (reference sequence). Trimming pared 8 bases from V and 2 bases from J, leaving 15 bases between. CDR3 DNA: TGTGCCAGCTCCTCATCAGGGTCGAACTATGGCTACACCTTC. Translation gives CASSSSGSNYGYTF.

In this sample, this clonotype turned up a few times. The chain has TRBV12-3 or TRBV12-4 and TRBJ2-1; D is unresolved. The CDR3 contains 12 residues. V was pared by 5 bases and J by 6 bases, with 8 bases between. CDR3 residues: CASSIDRNEQFF. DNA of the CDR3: TGTGCCAGCAGTATCGACCGCAATGAGCAGTTCTTC.

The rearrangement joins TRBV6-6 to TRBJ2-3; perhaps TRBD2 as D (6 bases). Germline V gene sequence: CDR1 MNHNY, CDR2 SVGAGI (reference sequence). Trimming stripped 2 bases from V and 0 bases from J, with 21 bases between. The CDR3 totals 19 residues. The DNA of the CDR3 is TGTGCCAGCAGTTACCCCATAGCGGAAATAACCACTAGCACAGATACGCAGTATTTT. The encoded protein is CASSYPIAEITTSTDTQYF.

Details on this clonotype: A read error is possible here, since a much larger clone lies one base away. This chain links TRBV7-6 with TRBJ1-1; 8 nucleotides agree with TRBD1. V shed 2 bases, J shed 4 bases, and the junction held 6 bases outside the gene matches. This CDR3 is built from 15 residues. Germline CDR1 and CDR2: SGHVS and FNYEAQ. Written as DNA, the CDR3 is TGTGCCAGCAGCTTACCCCTACAGGGGGGCACTGAAGCTTTCTTT. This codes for CASSLPLQGGTEAFF. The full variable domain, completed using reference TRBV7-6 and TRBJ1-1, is GAGVSQSPRYKVTKRGQDVALRCDPISGHVSLYWYRQALGQGPEFLTYFNYEAQQDKSGLPNDRFSAERPEGSISTLTIQRTEQRDSAMYRCASSLPLQGGTEAFFGQGTRLTVV.